One sample yielded the 30 T cell receptor beta chains listed below, sequenced in a study of cytomegalovirus exposure and HLA in healthy donors. PCR used 60 Vbeta primers and 13 Jbeta primers. Profiled with immunoSEQ multiplex PCR; TCRdb holds only in-frame clones, not every one. Of over 80,000 clones detected, roughly 73% appear once; the ten largest clones hold roughly 4%. Sequencing was done on a sample of PBMCs. The origin of the receptors is a man aged 35-49 years in good health and CMV-seronegative.

The rearrangement links TRBV7-9 to TRBJ2-2; no reliable D call. V was shortened by 6 bases and J by 6 bases, with 20 bases between the two germline ends. The CDR3 contains 16 residues. CDR1 is SEHNR and CDR2 is FQNEAQ in the germline V gene (reference sequence). The CDR3 DNA follows: TGTGCCAGCAGGTTGCATACGGCCGCCCGGGCCGGGGAGCTGTTTTTT. Amino acids: CASRLHTAARAGELFF.

This clone was recorded once. J is TRBJ2-1 and V is TRBV5-6, with D unresolved. The CDR3 has 15 residues. Per germline, CDR1 SGHDT and CDR2 YYEEEE. Trimming shortened V by 4 bases and J by 7 bases, and 18 bases separated the two germline ends. As DNA, the CDR3 is TGTGCCAGCAGCCGAAAAAGCTGGTACCTAAATGAGCAGTTCTTC. Its translation is CASSRKSWYLNEQFF.

This chain links TRBV29-1 with TRBJ2-6, with D possibly TRBD2 on 5 matching bases. The ends were cut back, 4 bases at V and 2 bases at J, with 9 bases in the middle. The CDR3 spans 14 residues. Germline V CDR1 and CDR2: SQVTM, ANQGSEA. CDR3 nucleotide sequence: TGCAGCGTTGCATCCGGGGCTGGGGCCAACGTCCTGACTTTC. It specifies CSVASGAGANVLTF.

The genes are TRBV5-1 and TRBJ2-3; D might be TRBD2 (5 bases). CDR3 length: 12 amino acids. Trimming took 5 bases from V and 6 from J, leaving 10 bases between them. The germline CDR1 and CDR2 sequences are SGHRS and YFSETQ. CDR3 sequence (DNA): TGCGCCAGCAGTTGGGGAGCGGATACGCAGTATTTT. Translation gives CASSWGADTQYF.

This clone was counted a single time. V is TRBV5-1 and J is TRBJ1-2; D may be TRBD1 (5 bases). Trimming cost V 0 bases and J 4 bases, with 16 bases left between them. The CDR3 has 16 amino acids. Germline V gene sequence: CDR1 SGHRS, CDR2 YFSETQ. CDR3 nucleotides: TGCGCCAGCAGCTTGGACGCGCGGGGCCCCCTCTATGGCTACACCTTC. It yields the protein CASSLDARGPLYGYTF.

The chain has TRBV4-1 and TRBJ2-1; TRBD2 matches at 9 bases. Germline values: CDR1 MGHRA, CDR2 YSYEKL. Unmatched junction bases numbered 7, after V lost 6 bases and J lost 1 base. The length of the CDR3 is 16 residues. CDR3 sequence reads: CASSESAGGSYNEQFF. DNA for the CDR3: TGCGCCAGCAGTGAGTCGGCGGGGGGGTCCTACAATGAGCAGTTCTTC.

The gene calls are TRBV7-9 and TRBJ2-3, with a weak D call TRBD2 (5 bases). The CDR3 consists of 12 residues. Germline-derived CDR1 and CDR2 are SEHNR and FQNEAQ (reference sequence). With 7 bases removed from V and 5 bases from J, the gap between germline ends came to 10 bases. CDR3: CASNQAVDTQYF. The CDR3 bases are TGTGCCAGCAATCAAGCGGTAGATACGCAGTATTTT.

The chain links TRBV7-9 to TRBJ2-3; possibly TRBD2 for D (7 bases). The V end was cut by 10 bases, the J end by 0 bases, with 20 bases between. This CDR3 region has 16 residues. Germline V CDR1 and CDR2: SEHNR, FQNEAQ (reference sequence). This CDR3 is CAIPPPGGVSTDTQYF. As DNA, the CDR3 is TGTGCCATCCCACCCCCGGGGGGCGTTAGCACAGATACGCAGTATTTT.

A single count supports this clone. The chain links TRBV19 to TRBJ1-5; D remains unclear. Germline CDR1 reads LNHDA; CDR2 reads SQIVND (reference sequence). Trimming removed 3 bases at V and 0 bases at J, with 12 bases between. The CDR3 covers 16 residues. The CDR3 reads CASSMRGGYSNQPQHF. CDR3 sequence (DNA): TGTGCCAGTAGTATGCGGGGTGGTTATAGCAATCAGCCCCAGCATTTT.

This clone was recorded a few times. The chain joins TRBV6-4 to TRBJ2-3, with 10 nucleotides matching TRBD2. Germline V gene lookup returns CDR1 MRHNA and CDR2 SNTAGT. The CDR3 consists of 16 residues. The V segment lost 4 bases and the J segment 6 bases; nucleotides outside the gene matches: 10. The CDR3 bases are TGTGCCAGCAGTGCCTCCAGCGGGGGGGCAATTGATACGCAGTATTTT. Protein: CASSASSGGAIDTQYF.

The rearrangement joins TRBV4-2 to TRBJ2-1, with 11 nucleotides matching TRBD1. V dropped 4 bases and J dropped 9; count of bases not matched to a gene: 8. The CDR3 has 15 residues. CDR1 is LGHNA, CDR2 YNFKEQ, per germline. The CDR3 nucleotides read TGTGCCAGCAGCCTGGGACAGGGGGGAGGGATTGAGCAGTTCTTC. This codes for CASSLGQGGGIEQFF.

This clone is a singleton in its sample. The V call is TRBV2, the J call TRBJ2-5, with 15 nucleotides matching TRBD2. Germline V gives CDR1 SNHLY, CDR2 FYNNEI. This CDR3 has 17 amino acids. The V gene end was trimmed by 6 bases and the J gene end by 4 bases; junction bases not matched to a gene: 9. CDR3 residues: CASSERRTSGGAETQYF. In DNA, the CDR3 is TGTGCCAGCAGCGAGAGAAGGACTAGCGGGGGGGCAGAGACCCAGTACTTC.

This clone has more than one count but fewer than ten. The chain has TRBV7-2 and TRBJ2-5; the match to TRBD2 covers 9 bases. The germline CDR1 and CDR2 sequences are SGHTA and FQGNSA. The V gene end was trimmed by 1 base and the J gene end by 5 bases; junction bases not matched to a gene: 8. There are 16 residues in the CDR3. This CDR3 is CASSLVGRGGWETQYF. CDR3 DNA: TGTGCCAGCAGCTTAGTGGGGCGGGGGGGATGGGAGACCCAGTACTTC.

This clone was detected a few times. This chain links TRBV30 with TRBJ1-1; 8 bases align to TRBD1. The CDR3 extends over 11 amino acids. Trimming removed 3 bases from V and 12 bases from J; junction bases left unmatched: 6. The germline CDR1 and CDR2 sequences are GTSNPN and SVGIG (reference sequence). CDR3 in amino acids: CAWSPGGGPFF. The CDR3 DNA is TGTGCCTGGAGCCCAGGGGGCGGTCCTTTCTTT.

The chain is built from TRBV4-1 and TRBJ2-2, with D possibly matching TRBD2 (7 bases). The CDR3 length is 16 residues. Germline V CDR1 and CDR2: MGHRA, YSYEKL. Trimming took off 4 bases at V and 4 bases at J, with 16 bases between the two ends. CDR3 sequence: CASSPNAGAGTGELFF. CDR3 nucleotides: TGCGCCAGCAGCCCCAACGCGGGGGCCGGCACCGGGGAGCTGTTTTTT.

The V and J genes are TRBV19 and TRBJ2-7, with 11 bases that match TRBD1. The germline gives CDR1 LNHDA, CDR2 SQIVND (reference sequence). V lost 2 bases to trimming and J lost 6 bases; unmatched junction nucleotides: 6. There are 15 residues in the CDR3. CDR3 region: CASSIRDRGFSEQYF. The CDR3 bases are TGTGCCAGTAGTATACGGGACAGGGGGTTCTCCGAGCAGTACTTC.

This sequence joins TRBV20-1 and TRBJ1-1, with D possibly being TRBD1 (5 bases). The V gene lost 3 bases and the J gene lost 5 bases, with 7 bases spanning the gap. CDR1 is DFQATT, CDR2 SNEGSKA, per germline (reference sequence). This CDR3 has 11 amino acids. Here the CDR3 DNA reads TGCAGTGCTAGCAGACAGACTGAAGCTTTCTTT. It codes for CSASRQTEAFF.

The CDR3 loop is CASSRGTARGYTF. CDR3 nucleotides: TGTGCCAGCAGCCGGGGGACAGCACGGGGCTACACCTTC. V and J are TRBV27 and TRBJ1-2, with 7 bases that match TRBD1. The CDR3 is made up of 13 amino acids. V trimming: 6 bases; J trimming: 8 bases; junction bases outside the gene matches: 9. CDR1 is MNHEY and CDR2 is SMNVEV in the germline V gene (reference sequence).

This clone has a handful of counts. The chain links TRBV5-6 to TRBJ1-1; the match to TRBD1 covers 8 bases. After removal of 2 bases from V and 7 bases from J, the junction contained 7 bases not matched to a gene. CDR1 is SGHDT and CDR2 is YYEEEE in the germline V gene. This CDR3 is 14 amino acids long. CDR3: CASSLYDRGSEAFF. DNA of the CDR3: TGTGCCAGCAGCTTATATGACAGGGGTAGTGAAGCTTTCTTT.

This chain uses TRBV30 with TRBJ1-4, with D hard to call. The CDR3 has 11 residues. In germline, CDR1 is GTSNPN, CDR2 SVGIG (reference sequence). V dropped 2 bases and J dropped 8 bases, with 6 bases sitting between them. Here the CDR3 reads CAWSPAEKLFF. CDR3 DNA: TGTGCCTGGAGTCCTGCGGAAAAACTGTTTTTT.

The CDR3 spells CSVGSGGGIGNIQYF. In DNA, the CDR3 is TGCAGCGTCGGATCGGGAGGGGGCATCGGAAACATTCAGTACTTC. The chain combines TRBV29-1 with TRBJ2-4, with D possibly being TRBD2 (8 bases). Trimming took 6 bases from V and 6 from J, leaving 21 bases between them. CDR3 size: 15 residues. Germline V gene sequence: CDR1 SQVTM, CDR2 ANQGSEA.

This clone was counted only a few times. The chain links TRBV4-2 to TRBJ2-7; possibly TRBD1 for D (5 bases). This CDR3 contains 13 residues. Trimming removed 5 bases at V and 4 bases at J, with 12 bases between. Germline-derived CDR1 and CDR2 are LGHNA and YNFKEQ. CDR3 amino acids: CASSSQGSYEQYF. Here the CDR3 DNA reads TGTGCCAGCAGCTCGCAGGGCTCATACGAGCAGTACTTC.

In its sample, this clone was seen once. The sample has other DNA sequences that encode this CDR3 too. This chain uses TRBV5-1 with TRBJ2-5, with 10 positions matching TRBD1. There are 15 residues in the CDR3. Per the germline V gene, CDR1 is SGHRS and CDR2 is YFSETQ. V was clipped by 3 bases and J by 5 bases; unmatched bases: 7. This CDR3 is CASSSTGTGEETQYF. CDR3 coding DNA: TGCGCCAGCAGCTCTACCGGGACAGGGGAGGAGACCCAGTACTTC.

This sequence joins TRBV7-6 and TRBJ2-7; 9 nucleotides match TRBD2. V was clipped by 0 bases and J by 1 base; unmatched bases: 10. The CDR3 contains 18 residues. Germline CDR1 reads SGHVS; CDR2 reads FNYEAQ. Here the CDR3 reads CASSLARGGGALSYEQYF. CDR3 DNA: TGTGCCAGCAGCTTAGCCCGGGGCGGGGGGGCCCTATCCTACGAGCAGTACTTC.

This rearrangement joins TRBV13 to TRBJ2-1; 9 bases are a match to TRBD2. The V gene end was trimmed by 1 base and the J gene end by 8 bases; junction bases not matched to a gene: 12. CDR1 is PRHDT, CDR2 FYEKMQ, per germline (reference sequence). CDR3 length: 17 residues. The CDR3 DNA reads as TGTGCCAGCAGCTTAGAATTCGGGCGGGGGGGCCGCGATGAGCAGTTCTTC. Translated, it gives CASSLEFGRGGRDEQFF. The complete variable domain, with remaining parts taken from reference TRBV13 and TRBJ2-1, reads AAGVIQSPRHLIKEKRETATLKCYPIPRHDTVYWYQQGPGQDPQFLISFYEKMQSDKGSIPDRFSAQQFSDYHSELNMSSLELGDSALYFCASSLEFGRGGRDEQFFGPGTRLTVL.

This clone was seen ten or more times. V is TRBV5-1 and J is TRBJ1-2; 7 nucleotides align to TRBD1. CDR1 SGHRS and CDR2 YFSETQ come from the germline V gene. Trimming at V came to 0 bases and at J to 6 bases, leaving 5 bases not matched to a gene. The CDR3 is 14 amino acids. This CDR3 reads CASSLDSGGNGYTF. CDR3 nucleotides: TGCGCCAGCAGCTTGGACTCAGGGGGGAATGGCTACACCTTC.

V usage is TRBV11-2 and J usage is TRBJ1-3; D unclear. The CDR3 has 12 amino acids. Trimming cost V 1 base and J 8 bases, with 6 bases left between them. CDR1 and CDR2 from the germline V gene are SGHAT and FQNNGV. CDR3 sequence (DNA): TGTGCCAGCAGCTTAGTTCTAGACACCATATATTTT. Its translation is CASSLVLDTIYF.

The genes are TRBV6-5 and TRBJ2-1; TRBD2 aligns across 11 bases. Germline V gene lookup returns CDR1 MNHEY and CDR2 SVGAGI. This CDR3 is built from 15 residues. Unmatched junction bases numbered 9, after V lost 6 bases and J lost 8 bases. CDR3 coding DNA: TGTGCCAGCAGGAGACTAGCGGGACTTTGGGATGAGCAGTTCTTC. Encoded protein: CASRRLAGLWDEQFF.

The chain employs TRBV7-9 and TRBJ1-2; tentative D call: TRBD1 (5 bases). Looked up from germline, CDR1 is SEHNR and CDR2 is FQNEAQ (reference sequence). The CDR3 is 16 amino acids. V shed 2 bases and J shed 7 bases, with 20 bases lying between them. CDR3 sequence reads: CASSLRSGGLVAGYTF. For the CDR3, the DNA is TGTGCCAGCAGCTTAAGGTCCGGGGGTTTGGTGGCTGGCTACACCTTC.

J is TRBJ2-1 and V is TRBV27; 8 positions agree with TRBD1. The CDR3 extends over 15 amino acids. V dropped 5 bases and J dropped 6; count of bases not matched to a gene: 9. Germline-derived CDR1 and CDR2 are MNHEY and SMNVEV (reference sequence). The CDR3 nucleotides read TGTGCCAGCAGTCAGCGGACAGGGCGCTCCAATGAGCAGTTCTTC. Its translation: CASSQRTGRSNEQFF.